One sample yielded the 18 T cell receptor beta chains listed below, sequenced in a study of cytomegalovirus exposure and HLA in healthy donors (dated 2017 in TCRdb). Library method: the immunoSEQ multiplex PCR assay. The multiplex PCR relied on a mix of 60 forward primers for TCR Vbeta segments and 13 reverse primers for TCR Jbeta segments. TCRdb holds this immuneACCESS table with in-frame rearrangements only. Some clones are missing; in checked studies, unresolved V genes explain under half, and the rest has no known cause. The sample table holds 210,000 or so clones, of which approximately 80% were seen once. In total, the top ten clones hold roughly 0.66% of the sample. Sequenced sample: PBMCs. The receptors stem from a boy younger than 10 in good health and CMV-seronegative.

The chain uses TRBV29-1 and TRBJ1-5; D remains unclear. Germline V gene lookup returns CDR1 SQVTM and CDR2 ANQGSEA. V dropped 4 bases and J dropped 9 bases, with 13 bases sitting between them. The CDR3 consists of 12 residues. CDR3 sequence (DNA): TGCAGCGTTGCGGGTCCAGATGCGCCCCAGCATTTT. Its protein product is CSVAGPDAPQHF.

The chain joins TRBV27 to TRBJ2-2, with TRBD1 matching 10 bases. This CDR3 has 15 amino acids. V dropped 4 bases and J dropped 5; count of bases not matched to a gene: 4. CDR1 is MNHEY, CDR2 SMNVEV, per germline (reference sequence). CDR3 coding DNA: TGTGCCAGCAGTTCCGGGACAGGGGTAACCGGGGAGCTGTTTTTT. It yields the protein CASSSGTGVTGELFF.

This chain uses TRBV23-1 with TRBJ2-5; D gene uncertain. TRBJ2-7 explains the end of the DNA better; the J call may be wrong. TRBV23-1 is reported as an ORF; its role is uncertain. CDR3 length equals 10 residues. Written as DNA, the CDR3 is TGCGCCAGCACAACCTACGAGCAGTACTTC. Residues: CASTTYEQYF.

This clone occurred once. V gene TRBV7-8 combines with J gene TRBJ2-1, with 9 bases identical to TRBD2. CDR3 length: 17 amino acids. Germline values: CDR1 SGHVS, CDR2 FQNEAQ. J was trimmed by 0 bases and V by 5 bases; bases with no gene match: 8. The CDR3 region has the DNA TGTGCCAGCAGCGGAAGACTAGCGGCGAGCTCCTACAATGAGCAGTTCTTC. Its protein is CASSGRLAASSYNEQFF.

The chain couples TRBV6-5 to TRBJ2-3; 7 bases map to TRBD1. Germline V gene data show CDR1 as MNHEY and CDR2 as SVGAGI. CDR3 length equals 14 residues. The trim removed 7 bases at V and 6 bases at J, leaving 10 bases unmatched. DNA of the CDR3: TGTGCCAGCACTCATGACAGGGTTTCCGATACGCAGTATTTT. Its translation is CASTHDRVSDTQYF.

This clone was observed once. The rearrangement links TRBV19 to TRBJ2-3; 12 bases match TRBD2. J was trimmed by 1 base and V by 7 bases; bases with no gene match: 3. CDR1 and CDR2 from the germline V gene are LNHDA and SQIVND (reference sequence). The CDR3 covers 15 residues. The CDR3 region is CASTLAGGGTDTQYF. The CDR3 coding sequence is TGTGCCAGTACCCTAGCGGGAGGGGGCACAGATACGCAGTATTTT.

This clone showed up just once. V and J are TRBV9 and TRBJ2-7, with a tentative D call TRBD2 (5 bases). Trimming removed 0 bases at V and 0 bases at J, with 10 bases between. The CDR3 has 15 residues. Germline V gene data show CDR1 as SGDLS and CDR2 as YYNGEE. Here the CDR3 DNA reads TGTGCCAGCAGCGTAGAGGGAGTGGGCTCCTACGAGCAGTACTTC. Translating it yields CASSVEGVGSYEQYF.

V usage is TRBV19 and J usage is TRBJ2-3; 9 bases map to TRBD1. V shed 5 bases, J shed 1 base, and the junction held 7 bases outside the gene matches. The CDR3 spans 16 residues. The germline CDR1 and CDR2 sequences are LNHDA and SQIVND (reference sequence). This chain's CDR3 is CASSFTGGGGTDTQYF. In DNA form, the CDR3 reads TGTGCCAGTAGTTTTACAGGGGGCGGTGGCACAGATACGCAGTATTTT.

The J gene is TRBJ1-1, the V gene TRBV7-9; 8 bases map to TRBD1. V shed 4 bases and J 7 bases; nucleotides not matched to a gene: 8. The CDR3 runs 14 residues. In germline, CDR1 is SEHNR, CDR2 FQNEAQ (reference sequence). The chain's CDR3 is CASSSRQGRNEAFF. The CDR3 nucleotides read TGTGCCAGCAGCTCGAGACAGGGGAGGAATGAAGCTTTCTTT.

The chain has TRBV7-9 and TRBJ2-5, with D unresolved. The DNA end lines up better with TRBJ2-7; the J call may be wrong. Germline V gives CDR1 SEHNR, CDR2 FQNEAQ (reference sequence). CDR3 length: 14 residues. CDR3 protein: CASSLSSVSYEQYF. As DNA, the CDR3 is TGTGCCAGCAGCTTATCCTCTGTTTCCTACGAGCAGTACTTC.

The chain combines TRBV11-2 with TRBJ1-1; a weak D match, TRBD1 (5 bases). The CDR3 is 16 amino acids. Trimming pared 5 bases from V and 2 bases from J, leaving 18 bases between. Germline loops: CDR1 SGHAT, CDR2 FQNNGV. The CDR3 here is CASSPRQGGRNTEAFF. The CDR3 DNA reads as TGTGCCAGCAGCCCCCGGCAGGGTGGCAGAAACACTGAAGCTTTCTTT.

J is TRBJ1-2 and V is TRBV13; D remains ambiguous. This CDR3 has 15 residues. Germline-derived CDR1 and CDR2 are PRHDT and FYEKMQ (reference sequence). Trimming took 5 bases from V and 0 from J, leaving 13 bases between them. CDR3 sequence: CASSPLGGTNYGYTF. As DNA, the CDR3 is TGTGCCAGCAGCCCCCTTGGAGGGACTAACTATGGCTACACCTTC.

The chain is built from TRBV4-2 and TRBJ1-1; D gene unclear. Trimming removed 0 bases from V and 4 bases from J, with 9 bases in between. CDR3 length equals 14 residues. Germline lookup yields CDR1 LGHNA and CDR2 YNFKEQ. The DNA of the CDR3 is TGTGCCAGCAGCCAAGACGGAGGGTCCACTGAAGCTTTCTTT. It is translated as CASSQDGGSTEAFF.

This clone showed up just once. V usage is TRBV7-6 and J usage is TRBJ1-1, with a tentative D call TRBD1 (5 bases). Trimming stripped 5 bases from V and 5 bases from J, with 12 bases between. The CDR3 runs 13 residues. CDR1 and CDR2 (germline): SGHVS, FNYEAQ. The CDR3 sequence is CASSRAQETEAFF. The CDR3, as DNA: TGTGCCAGCAGCAGAGCACAGGAGACTGAAGCTTTCTTT.

The sample holds a few counts of this clone. V gene TRBV27 combines with J gene TRBJ1-1; D call uncertain. V was trimmed by 4 bases and J by 5 bases, leaving 8 bases between them. Germline lookup yields CDR1 MNHEY and CDR2 SMNVEV (reference sequence). The CDR3 covers 12 residues. This CDR3 reads CASSSAGTEAFF. The CDR3 DNA follows: TGTGCCAGCAGTTCCGCGGGGACTGAAGCTTTCTTT.

The gene calls are TRBV2 and TRBJ1-6, with 7 positions matching TRBD1. Germline trimming cut 2 bases from V and 8 bases from J; bases unmatched to any gene: 6. The CDR3 length is 15 residues. Germline V CDR1 and CDR2: SNHLY, FYNNEI. CDR3: CASSESARGDSPLHF. CDR3 bases: TGTGCCAGCAGTGAATCTGCCAGGGGGGATTCACCCCTCCACTTT.

The chain is built from TRBV11-2 and TRBJ2-5; no definite D call. Trimming pared 4 bases from V and 5 bases from J, leaving 17 bases between. Germline CDR1 SGHAT, CDR2 FQNNGV. The CDR3 consists of 15 residues. The CDR3 sequence: CASSSHLRPAETQYF. CDR3 in DNA: TGTGCCAGCAGCTCCCACCTCAGGCCCGCGGAGACCCAGTACTTC.

V gene TRBV4-2 combines with J gene TRBJ2-3; 8 nucleotides agree with TRBD1. J was trimmed by 4 bases and V by 1 base; bases with no gene match: 7. The CDR3 totals 16 residues. Germline V gene data show CDR1 as LGHNA and CDR2 as YNFKEQ. CDR3 sequence reads: CASSQVRDRGPDTQYF. In nucleotides, the CDR3 is TGTGCCAGCAGCCAAGTTCGCGACAGGGGTCCAGATACGCAGTATTTT.